This T cell receptor (beta chain) stems from a study of shared clonotypes between healthy human individuals. Assay: immunoSEQ multiplex PCR; the TCRdb copy retains only in-frame clones and omits some. Among millions of clones, about 92% were seen once, and the ten largest hold around 1.7%. Points on this clone: Its antigen remains unidentified.

Naive-designated CD8 cells lacked CD45RO, were positively enriched for CCR7, and omitted terminally differentiated effector memory CD45RA+ cells. With 0 bases removed from V and 6 bases from J, the gap between germline ends came to 12 bases. The germline gives CDR1 MGHRA, CDR2 YSYEKL. The CDR3 is 15 amino acids. Study results and limitations: Memory subsets generally showed lower estimated richness than naive subsets.

The source is a man aged 18 to 30 in good health. Some clones in this sample may be carry-over from other donors' samples. The chain joins TRBV4-1 to TRBJ1-5; no clear D gene. Sequencing was carried out using naive CD8+ T cells from PBMCs. The CDR3 DNA reads TGCGCCAGCAGCCAAGAGGTGCTTGAAGGTCAGCCCCAGCATTTT. Protein product: CASSQEVLEGQPQHF.